The 23 T cell receptor beta chains below all came from one sample that was sequenced in a study of T cell responses to AZD1222 COVID-19 vaccine. Sequenced by immunoSEQ multiplex PCR; TCRdb stores in-frame clones only, minus some. The profile shows 80,000 or so clones, approximately 85% of them singletons. The specimen comprised peripheral blood, sampled 28 days after the second AZD1222 dose. The receptors were sampled from an adult who received the AZD1222 COVID-19 vaccine.

V is TRBV6-1 and J is TRBJ1-1; perhaps TRBD1 as D (6 bases). CDR3 length: 17 amino acids. The germline V gene encodes CDR1 MNHNS and CDR2 SASEGT. Trimming took 4 bases from V and 0 from J, leaving 18 bases between them. The CDR3 coding sequence is TGTGCCAGCAGTGCGGGAATAACAGGGACCATGAACACTGAAGCTTTCTTT. This translates into CASSAGITGTMNTEAFF.

The V call is TRBV6-5, the J call TRBJ1-3; D ambiguous. This CDR3 has 13 residues. CDR1 and CDR2 from the germline V gene are MNHEY and SVGAGI. V was shortened by 6 bases and J by 0 bases, with 6 bases between the two germline ends. The CDR3 nucleotides read TGTGCCAGCAGGGTTAACTCTGGAAACACCATATATTTT. Protein product: CASRVNSGNTIYF.

The chain links TRBV27 to TRBJ2-3; 13 bases map to TRBD2. The CDR3 totals 18 residues. The J segment lost 2 bases and the V segment lost 6 bases, leaving 11 bases of the junction unmatched. Germline loops: CDR1 MNHEY, CDR2 SMNVEV (reference sequence). The CDR3 spells CASRRGVLAGGITDTQYF. For the CDR3, the DNA is TGTGCCAGCAGAAGAGGGGTACTAGCGGGGGGGATCACAGATACGCAGTATTTT.

The gene calls are TRBV18 and TRBJ2-5; 7 bases are shared with TRBD1. V was pared by 0 bases and J by 2 bases, with 3 bases of the junction left unmatched. Germline V CDR1 and CDR2: KGHSH, LQKENI. The CDR3 sequence is 15 residues long. CDR3 DNA sequence: TGTGCCAGCTCACCACCCCGGACAGGACAAGAGACCCAGTACTTC. Protein: CASSPPRTGQETQYF. Full variable domain (remainder filled in from reference TRBV18 and TRBJ2-5): NAGVMQNPRHLVRRRGQEARLRCSPMKGHSHVYWYRQLPEEGLKFMVYLQKENIIDESGMPKERFSAEFPKEGPSILRIQQVVRGDSAAYFCASSPPRTGQETQYFGPGTRLLVL.

The chain employs TRBV28 and TRBJ2-2; D not resolved. Germline lookup yields CDR1 MDHEN and CDR2 SYDVKM. V was cut by 3 bases and J by 13 bases, with 9 bases left in between. The CDR3 length is 11 residues. The CDR3 DNA is TGTGCCAGCAGTTTCGCAGGCGGGCTGTTTTTT. Protein: CASSFAGGLFF.

The chain combines TRBV5-1 with TRBJ1-6; D is undetermined. In germline, CDR1 is SGHRS, CDR2 YFSETQ. With 6 bases removed from V and 12 bases from J, the gap between germline ends came to 7 bases. This CDR3 is 10 amino acids long. The CDR3 bases are TGCGCCAGCATCTTTGAACCCCTCCACTTT. Protein sequence: CASIFEPLHF. The full variable domain, in which reference TRBV5-1 and TRBJ1-6 provide the parts outside the CDR3, is KAGVTQTPRYLIKTRGQQVTLSCSPISGHRSVSWYQQTPGQGLQFLFEYFSETQRNKGNFPGRFSGRQFSNSRSEMNVSTLELGDSALYLCASIFEPLHFGNGTRLTVT.

In the case of this clone: Germline and junction disagree at one end, which may indicate a read error. The chain links TRBV6-5 to TRBJ1-2; the D is unclear. CDR1 MNHEY and CDR2 SVGAGI come from the germline V gene. The CDR3 is 14 amino acids. This CDR3 reads CASSDSYLNYGYTF. CDR3 in DNA: TGTGCCAGCAGTGACTCTTACTTAAACTATGGCTACACCTTC.

The V gene is TRBV7-9, the J gene TRBJ2-3; TRBD1 aligns across 8 bases. The germline V gene encodes CDR1 SEHNR and CDR2 FQNEAQ (reference sequence). CDR3 length: 15 residues. V shed 0 bases and J 2 bases; nucleotides not matched to a gene: 1. CDR3 nucleotide sequence: TGTGCCAGCAGCTTAGCGACAGGGGCCACAGATACGCAGTATTTT. This gives the protein CASSLATGATDTQYF.

This chain connects TRBV12-3 or TRBV12-4 to TRBJ2-3; D gene unclear. CDR3 length equals 12 residues. V was clipped by 7 bases and J by 2 bases, with 7 bases between them. The CDR3 DNA follows: TGTGCCAGCACCGGGTACACAGATACGCAGTATTTT. As protein: CASTGYTDTQYF.

The chain is built from TRBV27 and TRBJ2-7; D might be TRBD2 (6 bases). V lost 8 bases, J lost 1 base, and 18 bases lay in between. The CDR3 has 15 residues. Germline V CDR1 and CDR2: MNHEY, SMNVEV (reference sequence). The CDR3: CASRELASGSYEQYF. CDR3 DNA sequence: TGTGCCAGCCGGGAACTAGCCTCTGGGTCCTACGAGCAGTACTTC.

The CDR3 coding sequence is TGTGCCAGTAGTATCGGGCAGACTAGCAATCAGCCCCAGCATTTT. It translates to CASSIGQTSNQPQHF. The rearrangement joins TRBV19 to TRBJ1-5; D ambiguous. Deletions cut 3 bases from V and 0 bases from J, with 9 bases between. The CDR3 has 15 amino acids. Germline CDR1 LNHDA, CDR2 SQIVND (reference sequence). Based on the CDR3 plus reference TRBV19 and TRBJ1-5, the full variable domain is DGGITQSPKYLFRKEGQNVTLSCEQNLNHDAMYWYRQDPGQGLRLIYYSQIVNDFQKGDIAEGYSVSREKKESFPLTVTSAQKNPTAFYLCASSIGQTSNQPQHFGDGTRLSIL.

V gene TRBV5-8 combines with J gene TRBJ1-1; no clear D gene. Germline CDR1 reads SGHTS; CDR2 reads YDEGEE. V was pared by 0 bases and J by 1 base, with 10 bases between. The CDR3 has 15 amino acids. The CDR3 bases are TGTGCCAGCAGCTTGGAGAGGGTACCGAACACTGAAGCTTTCTTT. Translation: CASSLERVPNTEAFF.

This clone has a handful of counts. The chain joins TRBV4-2 to TRBJ1-6; TRBD1 aligns across 9 bases. Unmatched junction bases numbered 4, after V lost 3 bases and J lost 7 bases. Germline loops: CDR1 LGHNA, CDR2 YNFKEQ. CDR3 length: 15 residues. CDR3 in amino acids: CASSHPGQGNSPLHF. Written as DNA, the CDR3 is TGTGCCAGCAGCCACCCGGGACAGGGAAATTCACCCCTCCACTTT.

The gene calls are TRBV25-1 and TRBJ2-2; D possibly matches TRBD1 or TRBD2 (5 bases each). The V end was cut by 0 bases, the J end by 5 bases, with 10 bases between. From germline, CDR1 is MGHDK and CDR2 SYGVNS. The CDR3 has 15 amino acids. CDR3 loop: CASSEYGRETGELFF. Written as DNA, the CDR3 is TGTGCCAGCAGTGAATACGGCAGGGAGACCGGGGAGCTGTTTTTT.

The chain employs TRBV6-1 and TRBJ1-4; D is uncertain. This CDR3 has 16 residues. CDR1 and CDR2 (germline): MNHNS, SASEGT. V lost 4 bases and J 4 bases, leaving 16 bases between the germline ends. The CDR3 DNA sequence: TGTGCCAGCAGTGTAACTACAGACACCTTTAATGAAAAACTGTTTTTT. It is translated as CASSVTTDTFNEKLFF.

CDR3 region: CASSQDRVLETQYF. The CDR3 nucleotides read TGTGCCAGCAGCCAAGACAGGGTTTTGGAGACCCAGTACTTC. This sequence joins TRBV14 and TRBJ2-5; the D gene is possibly TRBD1 (5 bases). V dropped 0 bases and J dropped 5 bases, with 10 bases sitting between them. Germline loops: CDR1 SGHDN, CDR2 FVKESK. The CDR3 contains 14 residues.

The chain combines TRBV3-1 (or the pseudogene TRBV3-2) with TRBJ2-7; no firm D call. In germline, CDR1 is LGHDT, CDR2 YNNKEL (reference sequence). The CDR3 consists of 14 residues. Trimming stripped 4 bases from V and 6 bases from J, with 16 bases between. The CDR3, as DNA: TGTGCCAGCAGCCCTATGACCCTGGGTTCCGAGCAGTACTTC. Translating gives CASSPMTLGSEQYF.

This clone was counted between two and nine times. The rearrangement links TRBV28 to TRBJ2-6; no reliable D call. V was clipped by 2 bases and J by 0 bases, with 14 bases between them. The CDR3 has 18 residues. CDR1 and CDR2 from the germline V gene are MDHEN and SYDVKM. The CDR3 DNA sequence: TGTGCCAGCAGTTTAAATCATCCGGTCCCCTCTGGGGCCAACGTCCTGACTTTC. Its translation: CASSLNHPVPSGANVLTF.

CDR3 nucleotide sequence: TGTGCCAGCAGCCGGAATCTAGCTGAGACCCAGTACTTC. It codes for CASSRNLAETQYF. V usage is TRBV7-9 and J usage is TRBJ2-5, with a tentative D call TRBD2 (5 bases). Trimming removed 5 bases at V and 5 bases at J, with 12 bases between. The CDR3 has 13 amino acids. Germline V gives CDR1 SEHNR, CDR2 FQNEAQ (reference sequence).

This rearrangement joins TRBV19 to TRBJ2-7; no firm D call. V was trimmed by 1 base and J by 3 bases, leaving 7 bases between them. Germline V gene data show CDR1 as LNHDA and CDR2 as SQIVND (reference sequence). This CDR3 has 13 residues. The CDR3 nucleotides are TGTGCCAGTAGTATAGGGCCACTCTACGAGCAGTACTTC. Its protein product is CASSIGPLYEQYF.

The chain employs TRBV2 and TRBJ2-1; 10 bases line up with TRBD2. Unmatched junction bases numbered 4, after V lost 7 bases and J lost 4 bases. Germline CDR1 is SNHLY and CDR2 is FYNNEI. CDR3 length equals 14 residues. CDR3 coding DNA: TGTGCCAGCAACGGAGCGGGGGGGTACAATGAGCAGTTCTTC. It specifies CASNGAGGYNEQFF. The full variable domain, in which reference TRBV2 and TRBJ2-1 provide the parts outside the CDR3, is EPEVTQTPSHQVTQMGQEVILRCVPISNHLYFYWYRQILGQKVEFLVSFYNNEISEKSEIFDDQFSVERPDGSNFTLKIRSTKLEDSAMYFCASNGAGGYNEQFFGPGTRLTVL.

The CDR3 loop reads CASRGASGFEQFF. CDR3 in DNA: TGTGCCAGCAGAGGGGCTAGCGGGTTTGAGCAGTTCTTC. The rearrangement links TRBV27 to TRBJ2-1, with 8 bases that match TRBD2. The junction had 7 bases not matched to a gene; V was cut back by 6 bases and J by 9 bases. This CDR3 has 13 amino acids. Germline-derived CDR1 and CDR2 are MNHEY and SMNVEV (reference sequence).

The V gene is TRBV11-2, the J gene TRBJ2-3; a possible D gene is TRBD1 (6 bases). Germline V gene data show CDR1 as SGHAT and CDR2 as FQNNGV. Trimming left V 2 bases short and J 3 bases short, with 12 bases between. The CDR3 is 15 residues long. The CDR3: CASSLSARGTDTQYF. The CDR3, as DNA: TGTGCCAGCAGCTTAAGCGCCAGGGGAACAGATACGCAGTATTTT. Supplemented by reference TRBV11-2 and TRBJ2-3, the full variable domain reads EAGVAQSPRYKIIEKRQSVAFWCNPISGHATLYWYQQILGQGPKLLIQFQNNGVVDDSQLPKDRFSAERLKGVDSTLKIQPAKLEDSAVYLCASSLSARGTDTQYFGPGTRLTVL.